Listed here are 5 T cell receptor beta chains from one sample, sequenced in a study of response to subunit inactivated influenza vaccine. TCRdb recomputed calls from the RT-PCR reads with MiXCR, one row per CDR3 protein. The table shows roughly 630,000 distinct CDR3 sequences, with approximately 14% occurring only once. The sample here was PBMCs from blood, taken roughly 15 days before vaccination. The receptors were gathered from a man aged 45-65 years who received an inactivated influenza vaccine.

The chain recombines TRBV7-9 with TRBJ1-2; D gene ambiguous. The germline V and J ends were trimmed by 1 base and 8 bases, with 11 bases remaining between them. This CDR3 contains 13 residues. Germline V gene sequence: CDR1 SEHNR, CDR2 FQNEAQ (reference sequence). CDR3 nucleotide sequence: TGTGCCAGCAGCTTAGAATTCCCCCTGGGCTACACCTTC. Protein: CASSLEFPLGYTF.

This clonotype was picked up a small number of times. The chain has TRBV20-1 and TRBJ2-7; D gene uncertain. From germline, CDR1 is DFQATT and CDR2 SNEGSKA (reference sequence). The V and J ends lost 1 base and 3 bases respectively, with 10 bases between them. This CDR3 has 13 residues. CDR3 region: CSARANSLYEQYF. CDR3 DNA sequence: TGCAGTGCTAGAGCGAACAGCCTCTACGAGCAGTACTTC.

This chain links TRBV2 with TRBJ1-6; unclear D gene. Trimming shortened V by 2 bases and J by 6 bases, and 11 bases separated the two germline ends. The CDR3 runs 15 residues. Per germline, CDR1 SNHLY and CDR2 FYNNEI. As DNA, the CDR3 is TGTGCCAGCAGTGAAAGCCGTTCCCCTAATTCACCCCTCCACTTT. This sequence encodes CASSESRSPNSPLHF.

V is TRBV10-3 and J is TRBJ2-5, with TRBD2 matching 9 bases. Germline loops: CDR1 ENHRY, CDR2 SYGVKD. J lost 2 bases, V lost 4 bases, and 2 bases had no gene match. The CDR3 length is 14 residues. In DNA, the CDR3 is TGTGCCATCAGTGGCCTAGCGGGGCAAGAGACCCAGTACTTC. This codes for CAISGLAGQETQYF.

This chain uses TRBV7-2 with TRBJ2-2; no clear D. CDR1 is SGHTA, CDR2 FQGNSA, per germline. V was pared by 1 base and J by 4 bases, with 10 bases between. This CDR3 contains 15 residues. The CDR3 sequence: CASSLVGRATGELFF. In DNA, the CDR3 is TGTGCCAGCAGCTTAGTCGGACGCGCCACCGGGGAGCTGTTTTTT.